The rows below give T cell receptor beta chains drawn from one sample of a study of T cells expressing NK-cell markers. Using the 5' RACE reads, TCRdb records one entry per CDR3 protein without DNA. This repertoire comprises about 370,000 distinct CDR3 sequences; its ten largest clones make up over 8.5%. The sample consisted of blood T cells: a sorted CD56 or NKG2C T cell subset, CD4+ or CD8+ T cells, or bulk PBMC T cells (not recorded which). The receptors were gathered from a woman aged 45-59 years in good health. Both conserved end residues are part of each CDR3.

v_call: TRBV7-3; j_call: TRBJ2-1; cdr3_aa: CASSPTSVDEQFF
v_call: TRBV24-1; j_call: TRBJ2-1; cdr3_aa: CATTTSGSGGEQFF
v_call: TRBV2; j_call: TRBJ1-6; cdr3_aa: CASSELPTDYNSPLHF
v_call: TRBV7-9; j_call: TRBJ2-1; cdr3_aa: CASSRLDWHNEQFF
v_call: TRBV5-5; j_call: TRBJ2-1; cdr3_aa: CASSSPRQGVYEQFF
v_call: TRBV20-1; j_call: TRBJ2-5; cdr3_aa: CSALMGQRGQETQYF
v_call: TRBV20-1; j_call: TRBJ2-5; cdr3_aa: CSARDALAGGPRQETQYF
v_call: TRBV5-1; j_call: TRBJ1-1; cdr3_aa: CASSLIGLNTEAFF
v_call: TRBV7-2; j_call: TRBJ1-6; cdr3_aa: CASSLLNRESPLHF
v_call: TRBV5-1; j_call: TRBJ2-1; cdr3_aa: CASSLARLAELLTYNEQFF
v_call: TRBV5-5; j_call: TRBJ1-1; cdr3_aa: CASSLDGISEAFF
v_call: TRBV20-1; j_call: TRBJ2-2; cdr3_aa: CSAPSLAADLTGELFF
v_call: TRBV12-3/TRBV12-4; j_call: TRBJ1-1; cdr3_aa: CASSPVGGFDTEAFF
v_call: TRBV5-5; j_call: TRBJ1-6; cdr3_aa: CASSLSPGQGNSPLHF
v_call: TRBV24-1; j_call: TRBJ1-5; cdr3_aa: CATSQGDQPQHF
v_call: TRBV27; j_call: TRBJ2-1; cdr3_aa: CATPGLAGLEQFF